Below, one T cell receptor beta chain is given with its context. From germline, CDR1 is MNHEY and CDR2 SVGAGI. V shed 7 bases and J shed 8 bases, with 9 bases lying between them. This CDR3 comprises 11 residues. The sample belongs to a study of T-cell reconstitution after alpha-beta-depleted transplantation in children. It was with unique molecular identifiers that the TCRbeta library was prepared. In TCRdb, the PCR reads were re-called with MiXCR into one record per CDR3 protein. Of about 400,000 distinct CDR3 sequences listed, 13% are singletons. This rearrangement joins TRBV6-5 to TRBJ2-1, with D perhaps matching TRBD1 (6 bases). The specimen was PBMCs, collected from the stem cell graft. This sequence was found in a human donor who donated a stem cell graft to a child with Fanconi anemia. Here the CDR3 reads CASTQGYEQFF. CDR3 bases: TGTGCCAGCACCCAGGGGTATGAGCAGTTCTTC.